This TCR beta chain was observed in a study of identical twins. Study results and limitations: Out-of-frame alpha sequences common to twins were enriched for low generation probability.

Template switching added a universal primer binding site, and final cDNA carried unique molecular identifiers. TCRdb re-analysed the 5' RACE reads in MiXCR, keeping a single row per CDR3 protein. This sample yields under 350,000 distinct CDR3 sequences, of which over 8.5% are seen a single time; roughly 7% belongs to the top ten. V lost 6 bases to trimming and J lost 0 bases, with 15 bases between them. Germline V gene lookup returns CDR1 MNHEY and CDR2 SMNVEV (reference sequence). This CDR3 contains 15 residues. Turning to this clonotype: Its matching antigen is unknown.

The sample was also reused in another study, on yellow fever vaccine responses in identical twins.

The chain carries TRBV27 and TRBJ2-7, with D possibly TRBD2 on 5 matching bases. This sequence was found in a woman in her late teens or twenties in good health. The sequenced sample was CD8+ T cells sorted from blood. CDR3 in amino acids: CASSREQRNSYEQYF. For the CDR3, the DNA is TGTGCCAGCAGCCGGGAACAGAGGAACTCCTACGAGCAGTACTTC.